One and the same sample provided the 21 T cell receptor beta chains below, sequenced in a study of blood T cell repertoires in COVID-19. TCRdb's copy holds only in-frame clones and misses some; the assay was immunoSEQ multiplex PCR. In the table there are roughly 260,000 clones, approximately 81% of which are singletons. Sequenced: peripheral blood. These receptor sequences come from a woman between 18 and 30 years old with acute or convalescent COVID-19.

This chain uses TRBV24-1 with TRBJ2-1; D not certain. The CDR3 totals 14 residues. Deletions cut 4 bases from V and 9 bases from J, with 15 bases between. Germline loops: CDR1 KGHDR, CDR2 SFDVKD. In nucleotides, the CDR3 is TGTGCCACCAGTGAGGCTAGTTCATTAGGTGAGCAGTTCTTC. Encoded protein: CATSEASSLGEQFF.

The V gene is TRBV28, the J gene TRBJ1-4; D is undetermined. The CDR3 is 13 amino acids. Trimming shortened V by 3 bases and J by 8 bases, and 10 bases separated the two germline ends. CDR1 is MDHEN and CDR2 is SYDVKM in the germline V gene. CDR3 in amino acids: CASSFEGREKLFF. In DNA form, the CDR3 reads TGTGCCAGCAGTTTCGAGGGTCGCGAAAAACTGTTTTTT.

The V and J genes are TRBV6-5 and TRBJ1-1, with TRBD1 as a possible D gene (5 bases). The CDR3 spans 15 residues. Germline V lookup: CDR1 MNHEY, CDR2 SVGAGI. Between the trimmed V and J ends, which lost 0 bases and 0 bases, there was a span of 8 bases. CDR3 DNA sequence: TGTGCCAGCAGTTACTCGCGGGGCCTGAACACTGAAGCTTTCTTT. This sequence encodes CASSYSRGLNTEAFF.

This chain joins TRBV28 and TRBJ2-5; TRBD2 matches 11 bases. In germline, CDR1 is MDHEN, CDR2 SYDVKM. CDR3 size: 20 residues. V lost 5 bases to trimming and J lost 4 bases; unmatched junction nucleotides: 21. CDR3 nucleotides: TGTGCCAGCAGTCCCATAGGGCTTGTAGCGGGAGGGCCGGAGGGAGAGACCCAGTACTTC. Protein product: CASSPIGLVAGGPEGETQYF.

The chain employs TRBV21-1 and TRBJ2-1; the table's D gene call, TRBD2, was not cross checked with the DNA. TRBV21-1 is a recognized pseudogene. The CDR3 sequence is 18 residues long. This CDR3 is CASSKAVGRELPYNEQFF. CDR3 in DNA: TGTGCCAGCAGCAAAGCGGTGGGGCGGGAGTTACCCTACAATGAGCAGTTCTTC.

The chain carries TRBV24-1 and TRBJ1-2; 9 positions agree with TRBD1. The trim removed 3 bases at V and 7 bases at J, leaving 8 bases unmatched. The germline CDR1 and CDR2 sequences are KGHDR and SFDVKD. The CDR3 contains 15 residues. As DNA, the CDR3 is TGTGCCACCAGTGATGGGGGGACAGGGCTCGGTGGCTACACCTTC. This sequence encodes CATSDGGTGLGGYTF.

The chain joins TRBV7-3 to TRBJ2-1; 7 bases fit TRBD2. After removal of 5 bases from V and 9 bases from J, the junction contained 10 bases not matched to a gene. CDR1 and CDR2 from the germline V gene are SGHTA and FQGTGA. The CDR3 contains 14 residues. In DNA, the CDR3 is TGTGCCAGCAGCCCAATAGCGGGCTTTGGTGAGCAGTTCTTC. This codes for CASSPIAGFGEQFF.

The genes are TRBV7-2 and TRBJ1-2; tentative D call: TRBD1 (5 bases). This CDR3 comprises 15 residues. Germline V gene sequence: CDR1 SGHTA, CDR2 FQGNSA. Trimming cost V 0 bases and J 1 base, with 9 bases left between them. The CDR3 DNA sequence: TGTGCCAGCAGCTTAGCCCAGGGCCATAACTATGGCTACACCTTC. Amino acid sequence: CASSLAQGHNYGYTF.

The V gene is TRBV9, the J gene TRBJ2-7; possibly TRBD1 for D (6 bases). The CDR3 is made up of 19 amino acids. The V end lost 0 bases, the J end lost 4 bases, and 26 bases lay between the germline ends. The germline CDR1 and CDR2 sequences are SGDLS and YYNGEE. CDR3 DNA sequence: TGTGCCAGCAGCGTAGCGCCCTACCCAGGAATGCAGGGGCGGTACGAGCAGTACTTC. It codes for CASSVAPYPGMQGRYEQYF.

The rearrangement uses TRBV11-2 and TRBJ2-5, with 12 nucleotides matching TRBD2. The germline gives CDR1 SGHAT, CDR2 FQNNGV. This CDR3 comprises 19 residues. Losses at the gene ends were 4 bases for V and 2 bases for J; bases not matched to a gene: 14. The CDR3 nucleotides are TGTGCCAGCAGCTCCCCCCTACGTACTAGCGGGAGGAGGCAAGAGACCCAGTACTTC. Translated, it gives CASSSPLRTSGRRQETQYF.

This clone was recorded only once. The chain recombines TRBV5-1 with TRBJ2-5, with 12 bases aligning to TRBD2. Per the germline V gene, CDR1 is SGHRS and CDR2 is YFSETQ. V shed 5 bases and J 5 bases; nucleotides not matched to a gene: 10. This CDR3 region has 16 residues. The CDR3 coding sequence is TGCGCCAGCAGTCGTCTAGCGGGAGGGCCATTCGAGACCCAGTACTTC. This translates into CASSRLAGGPFETQYF.

V gene TRBV10-2 combines with J gene TRBJ2-1, with D possibly being TRBD2 (6 bases). V lost 3 bases and J lost 5, with 11 bases in between. The CDR3 sequence is 14 residues long. CDR1 is WSHSY and CDR2 is SAAADI in the germline V gene. The CDR3 bases are TGCGCCAGCAGTGACCCGGACTACCACAATGAGCAGTTCTTC. Translated, it gives CASSDPDYHNEQFF.

The chain has TRBV4-3 and TRBJ1-1; 8 bases map to TRBD1. CDR3 length equals 17 residues. V trimming: 1 base; J trimming: 4 bases; junction bases outside the gene matches: 11. Per the germline V gene, CDR1 is LGHNA and CDR2 is YSLEER. CDR3 DNA sequence: TGCGCCAGCAGCCAAGGGGGCAGGGGGCGATTGGGCACTGAAGCTTTCTTT. As protein: CASSQGGRGRLGTEAFF.

The chain uses TRBV4-3 and TRBJ2-1; no definite D call. Trimming removed 1 base from V and 5 bases from J, with 9 bases in between. The CDR3 extends over 14 amino acids. Germline assignment: CDR1 LGHNA and CDR2 YSLEER. The CDR3 DNA follows: TGCGCCAGCAGCCAAGGGTCCCTACACAATGAGCAGTTCTTC. Encoded protein: CASSQGSLHNEQFF.

The V gene is TRBV7-2, the J gene TRBJ2-7, with 11 bases matching TRBD2. CDR3 length: 19 amino acids. The V gene's germline CDR1 is SGHTA and CDR2 FQGNSA. V was clipped by 5 bases and J by 1 base; unmatched bases: 16. Written as DNA, the CDR3 is TGTGCCAGCAGCCCTTCCCCGGCTAGCGGGAGGTTTAGGTCCTACGAGCAGTACTTC. Residues: CASSPSPASGRFRSYEQYF.

This clone showed up just once. The chain recombines TRBV14 with TRBJ2-1, with D hard to call. Trimming left V 1 base short and J 7 bases short, with 8 bases between. Germline V CDR1 and CDR2: SGHDN, FVKESK. The CDR3 length is 13 residues. The CDR3 sequence: CASSQVLGNEQFF. Written as DNA, the CDR3 is TGTGCCAGCAGCCAAGTACTCGGGAATGAGCAGTTCTTC.

This clone has a handful of counts. This sequence joins TRBV2 and TRBJ2-5; D uncertain. Deletions cut 4 bases from V and 5 bases from J, with 17 bases between. CDR3 length equals 15 residues. CDR1 and CDR2 (germline): SNHLY, FYNNEI. In DNA, the CDR3 is TGTGCCAGCAGTGCGGTCGGGTCCCCTAGGGAGACCCAGTACTTC. Its protein is CASSAVGSPRETQYF.

The chain combines TRBV3-1 (or the pseudogene TRBV3-2) with TRBJ2-1, with D unclear. This CDR3 is built from 12 residues. The germline gives CDR1 LGHDT, CDR2 YNNKEL (reference sequence). V lost 3 bases to trimming and J lost 9 bases, with 9 bases between them. The CDR3 here is CASSHLPREQFF. CDR3 DNA: TGTGCCAGCAGCCACCTCCCCCGTGAGCAGTTCTTC.

There are a few counts of this clone. This chain uses TRBV25-1 with TRBJ1-2, with 7 nucleotides matching TRBD1. Germline V gene sequence: CDR1 MGHDK, CDR2 SYGVNS. This CDR3 is 14 amino acids long. V lost 5 bases to trimming and J lost 1 base; unmatched junction nucleotides: 4. For the CDR3, the DNA is TGTGCCAGCAGTAAGGGACAGTTTAACTATGGCTACACCTTC. Translated, it gives CASSKGQFNYGYTF.

This rearrangement joins TRBV3-1 (or the pseudogene TRBV3-2) to TRBJ2-1; TRBD2 aligns across 9 bases. This CDR3 spans 19 amino acids. CDR1 and CDR2 (germline): LGHDT, YNNKEL (reference sequence). Trimming took 0 bases from V and 4 from J; bases not matched to a gene: 13. CDR3 sequence reads: CASSQETPVLAGGYNEQFF. CDR3 bases: TGTGCCAGCAGCCAAGAAACCCCAGTACTAGCGGGTGGGTACAATGAGCAGTTCTTC.

The sample holds one count of this clone. The gene calls are TRBV2 and TRBJ1-3, with a tentative D call TRBD1 (6 bases). Germline V gene sequence: CDR1 SNHLY, CDR2 FYNNEI. V was clipped by 6 bases and J by 0 bases, with 9 bases between them. CDR3 size: 14 residues. This chain's CDR3 is CASRKDSSGNTIYF. The CDR3 coding sequence is TGTGCCAGCAGGAAGGACAGCTCTGGAAACACCATATATTTT.